This T cell receptor (beta chain) came from a study of neurological immune-mediated disorders. General study points: The greatest TCR clonal expansion occurred in HTLV-1-associated myelopathy and the least in multiple sclerosis, which fell below healthy controls.

This CDR3 region has 13 residues. Unmatched junction bases numbered 11, after V lost 4 bases and J lost 16 bases. The germline V gene encodes CDR1 SGHRS and CDR2 YFSETQ. cDNA was made by 5'RACE with 10-nucleotide random UMIs. In TCRdb, the 5' RACE reads were re-called with MiXCR into one record per CDR3 protein. Of over 45,000 distinct CDR3 sequences listed, about a quarter are singletons. Notes on this clonotype: Its antigen is as yet unknown.

The sequenced sample was PBMCs. The rearrangement joins TRBV5-1 to TRBJ2-1, with 10 bases matching TRBD1. The clonotype comes from a woman aged 70-85 years in good health. The CDR3 DNA sequence: TGCGCCAGCAGCGAGGGACAGGGGTGTACAATTTTCTTC. Its protein product is CASSEGQGCTIFF.